The 21 T cell receptor beta chains below come from one sample, sequenced in a study of blood T cells in healthy people across ages. Together with a sample-barcoded 5' primer, a J-beta primer mix was included in a second PCR lasting about 7 to 11 cycles. MiXCR, applied by TCRdb to the 5' RACE reads, yields one record per CDR3 protein. The sample records around 1,000,000 distinct CDR3 sequences, 35% to 40% being singletons. Input material: blood. These receptors all stem from a man aged 18 to 30 in good health.

The CDR3 here is CATSRDYTPDQNEKLFF. CDR3 nucleotide sequence: TGTGCCACCAGCAGAGATTACACGCCAGACCAGAATGAAAAACTGTTTTTT. The J gene is TRBJ1-4, the V gene TRBV15; D gene ambiguous. The V gene's germline CDR1 is LNHNV and CDR2 YYDKDF (reference sequence). V was shortened by 0 bases and J by 5 bases, with 16 bases between the two germline ends. This CDR3 has 17 amino acids.

On this clonotype: A much larger clone sits a single nucleotide away, making a read error possible. V and J are TRBV10-3 and TRBJ1-2, with D perhaps TRBD1 (6 bases). V dropped 8 bases and J dropped 4 bases, with 23 bases sitting between them. Per the germline V gene, CDR1 is ENHRY and CDR2 is SYGVKD. The CDR3 is 16 amino acids. The CDR3 DNA reads as TGTGCCATCGAAGGTCCAGGGGCCCCTATTTCCTATGGCTACACCTTC. It specifies CAIEGPGAPISYGYTF.

This clonotype appeared a few times. V gene TRBV4-3 combines with J gene TRBJ2-5; TRBD1 might be the D (6 bases). The CDR3 runs to 16 residues. Germline V CDR1 and CDR2: LGHNA, YSLEER. V lost 0 bases and J 11 bases, leaving 22 bases between the germline ends. Here the CDR3 DNA reads TGCGCCAGCAGCCAAGAAGTGGGGGCCACGTACAATGAGCAGTACTTC. Its protein product is CASSQEVGATYNEQYF.

This clonotype has only a few counts. The chain uses TRBV5-1 and TRBJ2-1, with D possibly matching TRBD1 (9 bases). Looked up from germline, CDR1 is SGHRS and CDR2 is YFSETQ. V lost 4 bases, J lost 7 bases, and 27 bases lay in between. The CDR3 contains 18 residues. The CDR3 loop reads CASSTLGGGTGFSNEQFF. As DNA, the CDR3 is TGCGCCAGCAGCACCCTCGGGGGGGGGACAGGGTTCTCGAATGAGCAGTTCTTC.

The V and J genes are TRBV29-1 and TRBJ1-2; possible D gene TRBD1, 5 bases. The CDR3 consists of 11 residues. With 7 bases removed from V and 4 bases from J, the gap between germline ends came to 10 bases. Germline-derived CDR1 and CDR2 are SQVTM and ANQGSEA. The CDR3 is CSGGDSYGYTF. Written as DNA, the CDR3 is TGCAGCGGCGGTGACAGCTATGGCTACACCTTC.

This sequence joins TRBV6-5 and TRBJ2-3, with TRBD1 as a possible D gene (6 bases). V was cut by 0 bases and J by 4 bases, with 20 bases left in between. The CDR3 is made up of 18 amino acids. CDR1 MNHEY and CDR2 SVGAGI come from the germline V gene. This CDR3 is CASSYSKYDTGPPDTQYF. The CDR3 DNA reads as TGTGCCAGCAGTTACTCGAAGTATGATACAGGGCCACCAGATACGCAGTATTTT.

The chain carries TRBV6-5 and TRBJ2-5, with TRBD1 matching 9 bases. V was clipped by 2 bases and J by 6 bases; unmatched bases: 7. The germline gives CDR1 MNHEY, CDR2 SVGAGI. The CDR3 runs to 15 residues. The CDR3 loop is CASSYRGQGIKTQYF. The CDR3, as DNA: TGTGCCAGCAGTTACCGTGGACAGGGGATAAAGACCCAGTACTTC.

The chain has TRBV6-5 and TRBJ2-3; 7 bases map to TRBD2. The V gene end was trimmed by 2 bases and the J gene end by 2 bases; junction bases not matched to a gene: 7. Germline V gene data show CDR1 as MNHEY and CDR2 as SVGAGI. The CDR3 totals 16 residues. The CDR3 region has the DNA TGTGCCAGCAGTTACCTAGGGAGGGGAACCACAGATACGCAGTATTTT. This gives the protein CASSYLGRGTTDTQYF.

The chain carries TRBV4-3 and TRBJ2-1; D not certain. The J call may be wrong; the DNA end is better matched by TRBJ2-7. Germline assignment: CDR1 LGHNA and CDR2 YSLEER. The CDR3 is made up of 16 amino acids. The CDR3 nucleotides read TGCGCCAGCAGCCAAGATAGCAGGATCTCCTACAATGAGCAGTACTTC. It is translated as CASSQDSRISYNEQYF.

The chain recombines TRBV20-1 with TRBJ2-1, with a tentative D call TRBD1 (6 bases). There are 11 residues in the CDR3. Germline V gives CDR1 DFQATT, CDR2 SNEGSKA (reference sequence). V was cut by 7 bases and J by 13 bases, with 17 bases left in between. The CDR3 region has the DNA TGCAGTGGTAGGACAGAAGAGACCCAGTTCTTC. Its translation is CSGRTEETQFF.

This chain connects TRBV5-1 to TRBJ1-1, with D possibly matching TRBD1 (5 bases). This CDR3 region has 15 residues. Looked up from germline, CDR1 is SGHRS and CDR2 is YFSETQ. Deletions cut 2 bases from V and 10 bases from J, with 21 bases between. CDR3 protein: CASSLDPGPGASAFF. CDR3 DNA: TGCGCCAGCAGCTTAGATCCGGGACCCGGAGCTTCAGCTTTCTTT.

To note about this clonotype: At one end the junction does not follow the germline gene, possibly because of a read error. The rearrangement uses TRBV7-9 and TRBJ2-1, with TRBD1 matching over 7 bases. The CDR3 is 15 amino acids. In germline, CDR1 is SEHNR, CDR2 FQNEAQ (reference sequence). CDR3 sequence reads: CACSLNRDSRNEQFF. CDR3 bases: TGTGCCTGCAGCTTAAACCGGGACAGTCGCAATGAGCAGTTTTTC. The full variable domain, its missing parts supplied by reference TRBV7-9 and TRBJ2-1, is DTGVSQNPRHKITKRGQNVTFRCDPISEHNRLYWYRQTLGQGPEFLTYFQNEAQLEKSRLLSDRFSAERPKGSFSTLEIQRTEQGDSAMYLCACSLNRDSRNEQFFGPGTRLTVL.

This clonotype was detected only a few times. The gene calls are TRBV4-1 and TRBJ2-1; 9 nucleotides line up with TRBD2. The CDR3 covers 15 residues. Germline V gene lookup returns CDR1 MGHRA and CDR2 YSYEKL. V trimming: 0 bases; J trimming: 8 bases; junction bases outside the gene matches: 5. CDR3 sequence reads: CASSQEAGGFHEQFF. The DNA of the CDR3 is TGCGCCAGCAGCCAAGAGGCGGGGGGGTTCCATGAGCAGTTCTTC.

This clonotype has only a few counts. The V gene is TRBV6-5, the J gene TRBJ1-1, with a weak D call TRBD1 (6 bases). V lost 6 bases and J 7 bases, leaving 15 bases between the germline ends. The germline gives CDR1 MNHEY, CDR2 SVGAGI. The CDR3 totals 13 residues. The CDR3 nucleotides are TGTGCCAGCAGACCCAGGGGTCTAGGTGAAGCTTTCTTT. Translated, it gives CASRPRGLGEAFF.

The V and J genes are TRBV10-3 and TRBJ1-5; 8 positions agree with TRBD1. J was trimmed by 0 bases and V by 6 bases; bases with no gene match: 16. This CDR3 has 19 residues. In germline, CDR1 is ENHRY, CDR2 SYGVKD. CDR3 loop: CAIREPGQESSYSNQPQHF. The CDR3 DNA reads as TGTGCCATCAGGGAACCGGGACAGGAGAGTTCATATAGCAATCAGCCCCAGCATTTT.

A few counts support this clonotype. The chain uses TRBV5-8 and TRBJ2-6; the D is unclear. There are 13 residues in the CDR3. Germline V gene sequence: CDR1 SGHTS, CDR2 YDEGEE. The germline V and J ends were trimmed by 6 bases and 3 bases, with 7 bases remaining between them. As DNA, the CDR3 is TGTGCCAGCATAAGTAGTGGGGCCAACGTCCTGACTTTC. Translated: CASISSGANVLTF. Full variable domain (rest looked up from reference TRBV5-8 and TRBJ2-6): EAGVTQSPTHLIKTRGQQATLRCSPISGHTSVYWYQQALGLGLQFLLWYDEGEERNRGNFPPRFSGRQFPNYSSELNVNALELEDSALYLCASISSGANVLTFGAGSRLTVL.

This clonotype was seen a few times. The V call is TRBV6-6, the J call TRBJ1-1; tentatively, D is TRBD1 (6 bases). This CDR3 has 15 amino acids. The germline V and J ends were trimmed by 5 bases and 2 bases, with 15 bases remaining between them. From germline, CDR1 is MNHNY and CDR2 SVGAGI (reference sequence). CDR3 loop: CASSRGGIVNTEAFF. Written as DNA, the CDR3 is TGTGCCAGCAGTCGGGGGGGCATTGTTAACACTGAAGCTTTCTTT.

Notes on this clonotype: A much larger clone sits a single nucleotide away, making a read error possible. The V call is TRBV5-1, the J call TRBJ2-1; TRBD2 is a possible D gene (6 bases). This CDR3 is 15 amino acids long. The V gene's germline CDR1 is SGHRS and CDR2 YFSETQ. CDR3 nucleotides: TGCGCCAGCAGCTTGAGCAGCGGGTACTACGATGAGCAGTTCTTC. Encoded protein: CASSLSSGYYDEQFF.

This clonotype showed up just a few times. The V gene is TRBV29-1, the J gene TRBJ1-5; possible D gene TRBD1, 5 bases. Looked up from germline, CDR1 is SQVTM and CDR2 is ANQGSEA. CDR3 length: 13 amino acids. Trimming cost V 4 bases and J 7 bases, with 14 bases left between them. Here the CDR3 DNA reads TGCAGCGTTGGGGGGAGAAAAGGGCAGCCCCAGCATTTT. Residues: CSVGGRKGQPQHF.

This chain uses TRBV5-1 with TRBJ1-4; TRBD1 is a possible D gene (6 bases). The CDR3 spans 17 residues. Per the germline V gene, CDR1 is SGHRS and CDR2 is YFSETQ. Trimming pared 1 base from V and 1 base from J, leaving 14 bases between. CDR3 sequence: CASSLQGPGRTNEKLFF. CDR3 DNA: TGCGCCAGCAGCTTGCAGGGGCCCGGACGAACTAATGAAAAACTGTTTTTT.

The chain employs TRBV20-1 and TRBJ2-7; D possibly corresponds to TRBD2 (6 bases). Trimming removed 0 bases from V and 4 bases from J, with 13 bases in between. CDR1 and CDR2 (germline): DFQATT, SNEGSKA (reference sequence). The CDR3 length is 14 residues. The CDR3 sequence: CSARERGRHYEQYF. DNA of the CDR3: TGCAGTGCTAGAGAGCGGGGACGCCATTACGAGCAGTACTTC.